Each of the 16 T cell receptor beta chains below was sequenced from the same sample in a study of blood T cell repertoires in COVID-19. TCRdb's copy holds only in-frame clones and misses some; the assay was immunoSEQ multiplex PCR. The data contain over 130,000 clones, 87% of them singletons. The sequenced material came from peripheral blood. Receptors originate from a woman aged 60 to 75 with active or convalescent COVID-19.

The chain has TRBV10-3 and TRBJ1-1; 10 nucleotides match TRBD1. The trim removed 7 bases at V and 3 bases at J, leaving 2 bases unmatched. The CDR3 has 13 residues. Germline CDR1 ENHRY, CDR2 SYGVKD. The CDR3 DNA reads TGTGCCATCAAAGGGACAGGGGACACTGAAGCTTTCTTT. Its protein is CAIKGTGDTEAFF.

The chain joins TRBV5-4 to TRBJ1-2, with TRBD1 matching over 8 bases. Germline CDR1 is SGHNT and CDR2 is YYREEE (reference sequence). The CDR3 spans 14 residues. The J segment lost 6 bases and the V segment lost 3 bases, leaving 7 bases of the junction unmatched. CDR3 nucleotides: TGTGCCAGCAGCTCGAGACAGGGGATGGATGGCTACACCTTC. Translating it yields CASSSRQGMDGYTF. The full variable domain, completed using reference TRBV5-4 and TRBJ1-2, is ETGVTQSPTHLIKTRGQQVTLRCSSQSGHNTVSWYQQALGQGPQFIFQYYREEENGRGNFPPRFSGLQFPNYSSELNVNALELDDSALYLCASSSRQGMDGYTFGSGTRLTVV.

The chain couples TRBV6-1 to TRBJ1-5; TRBD1 matches 9 bases. Germline trimming cut 3 bases from V and 7 bases from J; bases unmatched to any gene: 4. Germline V lookup: CDR1 MNHNS, CDR2 SASEGT. The CDR3 totals 14 residues. DNA for the CDR3: TGTGCCAGCAGTGAGGGACAGGGATACCAGCCCCAGCATTTT. Its protein is CASSEGQGYQPQHF.

The chain couples TRBV6-5 to TRBJ1-1; 7 positions match TRBD1. The CDR3 contains 14 residues. V was pared by 5 bases and J by 5 bases, with 8 bases of the junction left unmatched. Germline CDR1 reads MNHEY; CDR2 reads SVGAGI. CDR3 loop: CASSSQGVGTEAFF. The CDR3, as DNA: TGTGCCAGCAGTAGTCAGGGGGTGGGGACTGAAGCTTTCTTT.

The gene calls are TRBV27 and TRBJ1-6, with 7 bases that match TRBD1. The CDR3 is 15 residues long. V was clipped by 7 bases and J by 10 bases; unmatched bases: 13. Germline assignment: CDR1 MNHEY and CDR2 SMNVEV (reference sequence). The CDR3 is CASTPLQGVRSPLHF. In DNA, the CDR3 is TGTGCCAGCACCCCACTTCAGGGGGTTCGATCACCCCTCCACTTT.

The rearrangement links TRBV20-1 to TRBJ1-3; 7 bases align to TRBD1. J was trimmed by 4 bases and V by 3 bases; bases with no gene match: 9. The CDR3 is 15 amino acids. Germline loops: CDR1 DFQATT, CDR2 SNEGSKA (reference sequence). CDR3 in amino acids: CSASKEGAPGNTIYF. DNA of the CDR3: TGCAGTGCTAGTAAAGAGGGGGCGCCCGGAAACACCATATATTTT.

V gene TRBV7-9 combines with J gene TRBJ2-7; unclear D gene. Deletions cut 1 base from V and 3 bases from J, with 7 bases between. Per the germline V gene, CDR1 is SEHNR and CDR2 is FQNEAQ (reference sequence). There are 13 residues in the CDR3. The CDR3 sequence: CASSLEPHYEQYF. DNA for the CDR3: TGTGCCAGCAGCTTAGAGCCCCACTACGAGCAGTACTTC.

Only a few counts were recorded for this clone. The chain combines TRBV10-3 with TRBJ1-3, with a possible D match to TRBD1 (5 bases). This CDR3 spans 15 amino acids. Looked up from germline, CDR1 is ENHRY and CDR2 is SYGVKD. The germline V and J ends were trimmed by 3 bases and 0 bases, with 9 bases remaining between them. The CDR3 DNA sequence: TGTGCCATCAGTGACAGGGCGAGCTCTGGAAACACCATATATTTT. Its translation is CAISDRASSGNTIYF.

The rearrangement joins TRBV6-5 to TRBJ2-2; D might be TRBD1 (6 bases). Trimming cost V 6 bases and J 3 bases, with 11 bases left between them. The CDR3 runs to 14 residues. The germline CDR1 and CDR2 sequences are MNHEY and SVGAGI. The CDR3 is CASSHHRDTGELFF. CDR3 coding DNA: TGTGCCAGCAGCCACCACAGGGACACCGGGGAGCTGTTTTTT.

The rearrangement links TRBV7-9 to TRBJ1-6; D unresolved. The CDR3 totals 14 residues. The V end was cut by 4 bases, the J end by 7 bases, with 11 bases between. Germline assignment: CDR1 SEHNR and CDR2 FQNEAQ (reference sequence). The CDR3 DNA follows: TGTGCCAGCAGCTACCGGGAGGGAAATTCACCCCTCCACTTT. Translating gives CASSYREGNSPLHF.

The V gene is TRBV15, the J gene TRBJ1-5; D call uncertain. This CDR3 is 13 amino acids long. Germline V gene data show CDR1 as LNHNV and CDR2 as YYDKDF (reference sequence). Between the trimmed V and J ends, which lost 3 bases and 6 bases, there was a span of 9 bases. The CDR3 protein is CATSRTPSQPQHF. The CDR3 DNA reads TGTGCCACCAGCAGGACTCCAAGTCAGCCCCAGCATTTT. Full variable domain (outside the CDR3, taken from reference TRBV15 and TRBJ1-5): DAMVIQNPRYQVTQFGKPVTLSCSQTLNHNVMYWYQQKSSQAPKLLFHYYDKDFNNEADTPDNFQSRRPNTSFCFLDIRSPGLGDTAMYLCATSRTPSQPQHFGDGTRLSIL.

The rearrangement joins TRBV29-1 to TRBJ1-2; 10 bases match TRBD1. The CDR3 is 13 amino acids. Germline loops: CDR1 SQVTM, CDR2 ANQGSEA. The junction had 9 bases not matched to a gene; V was cut back by 6 bases and J by 8 bases. CDR3 in DNA: TGCAGCGTCGTATCGGGGACAGGGGACGGCTACACCTTC. Translating gives CSVVSGTGDGYTF. The entire variable domain, with the rest obtained from reference TRBV29-1 and TRBJ1-2, is as follows: SAVISQKPSRDICQRGTSLTIQCQVDSQVTMMFWYRQQPGQSLTLIATANQGSEATYESGFVIDKFPISRPNLTFSTLTVSNMSPEDSSIYLCSVVSGTGDGYTFGSGTRLTVV.

CDR3 amino acids: CASSVVPSGGGEQFF. As DNA, the CDR3 is TGTGCCAGCAGTGTCGTCCCTAGCGGGGGAGGTGAGCAGTTCTTC. The rearrangement joins TRBV2 to TRBJ2-1; 10 nucleotides line up with TRBD2. V was pared by 4 bases and J by 9 bases, with 9 bases of the junction left unmatched. The germline CDR1 and CDR2 sequences are SNHLY and FYNNEI. The CDR3 length is 15 residues.

This clone has only one observation. The chain is built from TRBV27 and TRBJ1-2, with TRBD1 matching 9 bases. Germline CDR1 reads MNHEY; CDR2 reads SMNVEV (reference sequence). The CDR3 totals 14 residues. V shed 6 bases, J shed 7 bases, and the junction held 9 bases outside the gene matches. Here the CDR3 DNA reads TGTGCCAGCAGAAGCTCGGACAGGGGTGGTGGCTACACCTTC. Translation gives CASRSSDRGGGYTF.

V gene TRBV10-3 combines with J gene TRBJ2-2; D might be TRBD2 (5 bases). This CDR3 region has 17 residues. V lost 0 bases and J lost 4, with 15 bases in between. Per germline, CDR1 ENHRY and CDR2 SYGVKD. CDR3 coding DNA: TGTGCCATCAGTGAGTCTGAGGGATGGGCTACCACCGGGGAGCTGTTTTTT. This translates into CAISESEGWATTGELFF.

This clone has only one observation. The CDR3 region is CSVTQGAILDGRYNEQFF. CDR3 coding DNA: TGCAGCGTCACACAGGGGGCGATCCTAGACGGACGATACAATGAGCAGTTCTTC. The gene calls are TRBV29-1 and TRBJ2-1; 9 nucleotides align to TRBD1. The CDR3 is 18 amino acids. Germline V CDR1 and CDR2: SQVTM, ANQGSEA. Trimming removed 6 bases from V and 4 bases from J; junction bases left unmatched: 19.